The clone carrying this T cell receptor beta chain was detected a few times. Its antigen is currently unknown. This record belongs to a study of human T cells and chemical hapten exposure. TCRdb used MiXCR to reprocess the RACE reads, holding one entry per CDR3 protein. Seen here are tens of thousands of distinct CDR3 sequences, about 10% observed once, and the top ten hold approximately 2.8%. Overall study findings and caveats: The study found that DPC sensitization did not change TCRs above 1 in 1000 frequency.

Time point in this sample: healthy volunteer bleed at 2 weeks. Whole blood that had not been fractionated was the source of extracted total RNA. The CDR3 is 13 amino acids. CDR1 is LGHDT and CDR2 is YNNKEL in the germline V gene (reference sequence). Trimming pared 3 bases from V and 5 bases from J, leaving 8 bases between. What was sequenced was whole blood. The chain employs TRBV3-1 and TRBJ2-1, with D possibly matching TRBD2 (6 bases). This receptor was taken from a female donor in good health. Some clones in this sample may be carry-over from other donors' samples. The CDR3 loop reads CASSHQRDNEQFF. CDR3 coding DNA: TGTGCCAGCAGCCACCAGCGGGACAATGAGCAGTTCTTC.